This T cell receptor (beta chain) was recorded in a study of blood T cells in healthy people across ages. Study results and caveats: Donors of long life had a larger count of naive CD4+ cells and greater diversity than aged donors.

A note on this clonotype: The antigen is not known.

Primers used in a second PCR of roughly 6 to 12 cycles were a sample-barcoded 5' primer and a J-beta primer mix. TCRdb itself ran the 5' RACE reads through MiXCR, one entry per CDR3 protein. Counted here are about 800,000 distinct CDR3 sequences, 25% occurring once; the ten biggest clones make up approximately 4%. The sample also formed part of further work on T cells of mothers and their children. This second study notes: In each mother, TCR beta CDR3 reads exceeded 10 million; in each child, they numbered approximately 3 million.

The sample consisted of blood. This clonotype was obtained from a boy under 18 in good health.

The CDR3 region is CSASRAGTYEQYF. In DNA form, the CDR3 reads TGCAGTGCCTCGAGGGCAGGGACCTACGAGCAGTACTTC. The chain has TRBV20-1 and TRBJ2-1; D is perhaps TRBD1 or TRBD2 (5 bases each). The better agreement between TRBJ2-7 and the DNA end casts doubt on the J call. The germline V gene encodes CDR1 DFQATT and CDR2 SNEGSKA (reference sequence). This CDR3 spans 13 amino acids.